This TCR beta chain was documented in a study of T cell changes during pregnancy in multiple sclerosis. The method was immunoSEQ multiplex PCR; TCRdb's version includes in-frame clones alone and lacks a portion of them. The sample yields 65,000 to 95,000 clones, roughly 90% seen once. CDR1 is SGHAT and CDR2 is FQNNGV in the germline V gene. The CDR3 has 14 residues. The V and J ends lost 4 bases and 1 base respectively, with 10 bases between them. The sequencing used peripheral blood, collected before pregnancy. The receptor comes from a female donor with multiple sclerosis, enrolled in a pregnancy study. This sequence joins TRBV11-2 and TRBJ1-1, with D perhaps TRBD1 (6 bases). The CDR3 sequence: CASSSQGPNTEAFF. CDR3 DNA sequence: TGTGCCAGCAGCTCACAGGGCCCGAACACTGAAGCTTTCTTT. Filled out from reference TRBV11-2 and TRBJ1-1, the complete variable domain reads EAGVAQSPRYKIIEKRQSVAFWCNPISGHATLYWYQQILGQGPKLLIQFQNNGVVDDSQLPKDRFSAERLKGVDSTLKIQPAKLEDSAVYLCASSSQGPNTEAFFGQGTRLTVV.